What follows describes a single T cell receptor beta chain. Its antigen is unidentified. From germline, CDR1 is MNHEY and CDR2 SMNVEV (reference sequence). The CDR3 is made up of 15 amino acids. Deletions cut 0 bases from V and 6 bases from J, with 12 bases between. This sample is drawn from a study of T cell responses to AZD1222 COVID-19 vaccine. Study-level findings and limits: Among vaccine-associated CD4 TCRs, coverage spanned spike, with dominance at 160-218 and 743-854.

The method was immunoSEQ multiplex PCR; TCRdb's version includes in-frame clones alone and lacks a portion of them. Altogether 150,000 to 200,000 clones are present, roughly nine tenths being singletons, with the ten largest covering 1.3%. The sequences come from peripheral blood, collected 28 days after the second AZD1222 dose. The chain combines TRBV27 with TRBJ1-5; a weak D match, TRBD1 (5 bases). This sequence was found in an adult who received the AZD1222 COVID-19 vaccine. CDR3 sequence (DNA): TGTGCCAGCAGTTTATCATCAGGGTTCGGTCAGCCCCAGCATTTT. Residues: CASSLSSGFGQPQHF.